This T cell receptor beta chain appears in the sequencing data of a study of control samples from healthy donors and cancer patients. The germline gives CDR1 LGHDT, CDR2 YNNKEL (reference sequence). V lost 4 bases, J lost 3 bases, and 7 bases stayed unmatched. The CDR3 consists of 16 residues. Method: immunoSEQ multiplex PCR; TCRdb's copy keeps in-frame clones and lacks some. The table has over 200,000 clones, over 75% seen once. The sequencing sample was made of PBMCs. The chain links TRBV3-1 (or the pseudogene TRBV3-2) to TRBJ2-1; 9 bases match TRBD2. The receptor comes from a woman aged 55-69 years with lung cancer. Written as DNA, the CDR3 is TGTGCCAGCAGCCCGCACTTTAGCGGGAGCTACAATGAGCAGTTCTTC. Translating gives CASSPHFSGSYNEQFF.